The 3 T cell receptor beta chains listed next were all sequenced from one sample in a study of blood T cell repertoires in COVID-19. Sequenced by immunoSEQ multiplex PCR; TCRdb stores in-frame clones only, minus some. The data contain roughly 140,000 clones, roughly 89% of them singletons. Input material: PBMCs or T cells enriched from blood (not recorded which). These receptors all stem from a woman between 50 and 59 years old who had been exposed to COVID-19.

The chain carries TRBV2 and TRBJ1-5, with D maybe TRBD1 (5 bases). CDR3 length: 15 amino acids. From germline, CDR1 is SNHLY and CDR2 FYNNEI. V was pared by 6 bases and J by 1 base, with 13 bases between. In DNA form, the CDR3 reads TGTGCCAGCAGCCCAGGGTTTGGCAGCAATCAGCCCCAGCATTTT. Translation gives CASSPGFGSNQPQHF.

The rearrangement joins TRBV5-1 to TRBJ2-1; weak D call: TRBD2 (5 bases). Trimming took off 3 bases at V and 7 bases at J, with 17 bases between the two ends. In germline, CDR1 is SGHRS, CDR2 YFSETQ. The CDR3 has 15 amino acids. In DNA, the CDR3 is TGCGCCAGCAGCTGGTTGTCCCCGGGCGGGAATGAGCAGTTCTTC. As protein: CASSWLSPGGNEQFF.

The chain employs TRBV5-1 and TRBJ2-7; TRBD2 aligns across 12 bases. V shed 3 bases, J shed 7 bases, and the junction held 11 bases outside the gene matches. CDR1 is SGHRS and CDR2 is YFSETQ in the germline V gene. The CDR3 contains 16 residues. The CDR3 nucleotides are TGCGCCAGCAGCTCCGGACTAGCGGGGCCCCGAAGGGAGCAGTACTTC. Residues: CASSSGLAGPRREQYF.